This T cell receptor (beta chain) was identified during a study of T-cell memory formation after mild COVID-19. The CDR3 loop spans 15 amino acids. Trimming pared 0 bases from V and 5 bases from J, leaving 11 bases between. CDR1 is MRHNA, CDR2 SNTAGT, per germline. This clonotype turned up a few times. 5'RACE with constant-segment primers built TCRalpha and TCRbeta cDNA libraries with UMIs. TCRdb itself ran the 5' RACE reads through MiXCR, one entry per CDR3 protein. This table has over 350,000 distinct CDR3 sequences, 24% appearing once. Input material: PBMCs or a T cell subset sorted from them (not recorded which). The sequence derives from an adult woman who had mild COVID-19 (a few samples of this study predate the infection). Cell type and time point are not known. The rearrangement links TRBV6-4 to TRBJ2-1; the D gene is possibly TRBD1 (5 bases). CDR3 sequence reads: CASSDSFRANNEQFF. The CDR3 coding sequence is TGTGCCAGCAGTGACTCTTTCAGGGCAAACAATGAGCAGTTCTTC.